This TCR beta chain was identified during a study of human T cells and chemical hapten exposure. The CDR3 loop spans 16 amino acids. Germline-derived CDR1 and CDR2 are SQVTM and ANQGSEA. The library labeled individual cDNA molecules by adding unique molecular identifiers to them. In the original processing: Sample TCR totals centred on a median of around 93,000, ranging about 20,000 to 750,000. TCRdb fed the RACE reads into MiXCR, producing one record per CDR3 protein. TCRdb, not the authors, supplied the V and J calls. The sample holds about 46,000 distinct CDR3 sequences; 4.3% are singletons and the top ten take about 1.5%. Many counts were recorded for this clonotype. The junction departs from the called germline gene at one end, perhaps through a read error. Time point of the sample: healthy volunteer bleed at 2 weeks. Unseparated into fractions, whole blood served as the source from which total RNA was extracted.

The receptor was isolated from a female donor in good health. Some clones in this sample may be carry-over from other donors' samples. The genes are TRBV29-1 and TRBJ2-1, with 14 bases lining up with TRBD2. The sample consisted of whole blood. CDR3 region: CSVEGLAGGPKRGHVF. CDR3 coding DNA: TGCAGCGTTGAAGGACTAGCGGGGGGGCCCAAACGGGGACACGTCTTC.